Below are 21 T cell receptor beta chains sequenced from a single sample in a study of OX40 agonist ivuxolimab in advanced cancers. Assay used: immunoSEQ multiplex PCR; TCRdb lists only in-frame clones, some missing. Of around 70,000 clones detected, around 81% appear once; the ten largest clones hold 5.5% to 7%. Sample: CD4+ or CD8+ T cells sorted from blood, taken in a trial of the OX40 agonist ivuxolimab. The origin of the receptors is an adult with an advanced solid tumor such as melanoma, head and neck, liver or kidney cancer.

The chain carries TRBV6-5 and TRBJ1-2; no clear D. CDR1 is MNHEY, CDR2 SVGAGI, per germline. The CDR3 contains 14 residues. Trimming left V 3 bases short and J 1 base short, with 9 bases between. The CDR3 bases are TGTGCCAGCAGTTATGCGAGGTATAACTATGGCTACACCTTC. Its protein is CASSYARYNYGYTF.

The gene calls are TRBV29-1 and TRBJ2-1; D could derive from TRBD1 or TRBD2 (5 bases each). Per germline, CDR1 SQVTM and CDR2 ANQGSEA. CDR3 length: 14 residues. Trimming stripped 6 bases from V and 3 bases from J, with 15 bases between. CDR3 sequence (DNA): TGCAGCGTGAAACACGGGACGGACTACAATGAGCAGTTCTTC. It codes for CSVKHGTDYNEQFF.

This chain's CDR3 is CASSRGGKAYEQYF. CDR3 in DNA: TGTGCCAGTAGTAGGGGGGGCAAGGCCTACGAGCAGTACTTC. The chain is built from TRBV19 and TRBJ2-7; TRBD2 is a possible D gene (7 bases). The germline V gene has CDR1 LNHDA and CDR2 SQIVND (reference sequence). The CDR3 is made up of 14 amino acids. Trimming cost V 4 bases and J 2 bases, with 12 bases left between them. Complete variable domain (other parts from reference TRBV19 and TRBJ2-7): DGGITQSPKYLFRKEGQNVTLSCEQNLNHDAMYWYRQDPGQGLRLIYYSQIVNDFQKGDIAEGYSVSREKKESFPLTVTSAQKNPTAFYLCASSRGGKAYEQYFGPGTRLTVT.

The V call is TRBV14, the J call TRBJ2-7; 9 bases align to TRBD2. The length of the CDR3 is 16 residues. With V trimmed by 4 bases and J by 5 bases, 12 bases remained unmatched. Germline V lookup: CDR1 SGHDN, CDR2 FVKESK. This CDR3 reads CASSLAGVAGAHEQYF. CDR3 sequence (DNA): TGTGCCAGCAGCCTCGCGGGGGTAGCGGGAGCTCACGAGCAGTACTTC.

The chain recombines TRBV19 with TRBJ1-5, with D perhaps TRBD1 (5 bases). Trimming left V 3 bases short and J 0 bases short, with 9 bases between. This CDR3 has 15 residues. From germline, CDR1 is LNHDA and CDR2 SQIVND (reference sequence). The CDR3 nucleotides are TGTGCCAGTAGTATGGGACCTAGTAGCAATCAGCCCCAGCATTTT. Protein product: CASSMGPSSNQPQHF.

The J gene is TRBJ1-1, the V gene TRBV6-5; D remains unclear. The CDR3 spans 12 residues. The V end was cut by 0 bases, the J end by 1 base, with 0 bases between. Germline CDR1 reads MNHEY; CDR2 reads SVGAGI. CDR3 amino acids: CASSYSNTEAFF. Here the CDR3 DNA reads TGTGCCAGCAGTTACTCGAACACTGAAGCTTTCTTT.

This chain connects TRBV18 to TRBJ2-7; D ambiguous. Germline values: CDR1 KGHSH, CDR2 LQKENI. This CDR3 contains 12 residues. The V and J ends lost 3 bases and 3 bases respectively, with 6 bases between them. The CDR3 region is CASSPGSYEQYV. The CDR3 DNA follows: TGTGCCAGCTCACCTGGCAGCTACGAGCAGTACGTC.

The rearrangement uses TRBV7-9 and TRBJ2-7; TRBD2 matches at 8 bases. Trimming at V came to 5 bases and at J to 5 bases, leaving 11 bases not matched to a gene. The germline V gene encodes CDR1 SEHNR and CDR2 FQNEAQ (reference sequence). The CDR3 loop spans 15 amino acids. The CDR3, as DNA: TGTGCCAGCAGCCTCGGGGGGGTTAGCGACGACGAGCAGTACTTC. Its protein is CASSLGGVSDDEQYF.

This chain uses TRBV19 with TRBJ2-5; 9 bases line up with TRBD2. Germline CDR1 LNHDA, CDR2 SQIVND (reference sequence). This CDR3 has 16 residues. With V trimmed by 5 bases and J by 0 bases, 7 bases remained unmatched. CDR3 DNA sequence: TGTGCCAGTAGTCCGAGGACTAGCGCTTACCAAGAGACCCAGTACTTC. This gives the protein CASSPRTSAYQETQYF.

This clone was counted only a few times. The chain combines TRBV7-2 with TRBJ2-2, with D hard to call. The CDR3 consists of 13 residues. Germline V lookup: CDR1 SGHTA, CDR2 FQGNSA. Trimming took off 2 bases at V and 6 bases at J, with 7 bases between the two ends. CDR3 DNA sequence: TGTGCCAGCAGCTTAAGACGGTCCGGGGAGCTGTTTTTT. Encoded protein: CASSLRRSGELFF.

The V call is TRBV7-6, the J call TRBJ2-5; a weak D match, TRBD1 (6 bases). V was trimmed by 5 bases and J by 6 bases, leaving 28 bases between them. This CDR3 spans 18 amino acids. Germline values: CDR1 SGHVS, CDR2 FNYEAQ. The CDR3 DNA reads TGTGCCAGCAGCCGAGTAACAGGACAGCGCCGGGCCTCACAGACCCAGTACTTC. It is translated as CASSRVTGQRRASQTQYF.

The chain couples TRBV5-6 to TRBJ1-2, with 7 bases fitting TRBD1. Trimming cost V 3 bases and J 7 bases; bases outside gene matches: 6. The CDR3 consists of 13 residues. Germline V gives CDR1 SGHDT, CDR2 YYEEEE. CDR3 sequence reads: CASSSPTGSGYTF. Here the CDR3 DNA reads TGTGCCAGCAGCTCGCCGACAGGGAGTGGCTACACCTTC. Drawing the rest from reference TRBV5-6 and TRBJ1-2, the complete variable domain is DAGVTQSPTHLIKTRGQQVTLRCSPKSGHDTVSWYQQALGQGPQFIFQYYEEEERQRGNFPDRFSGHQFPNYSSELNVNALLLGDSALYLCASSSPTGSGYTFGSGTRLTVV.

CDR3: CASSIDRSRDRLMNTGELFF. Here the CDR3 DNA reads TGTGCCAGTAGTATAGATCGCAGCCGGGACAGATTGATGAACACCGGGGAGCTGTTTTTT. V usage is TRBV19 and J usage is TRBJ2-2; 7 bases agree with TRBD1. In germline, CDR1 is LNHDA, CDR2 SQIVND (reference sequence). This CDR3 has 20 amino acids. V dropped 0 bases and J dropped 1; count of bases not matched to a gene: 14.

V and J are TRBV18 and TRBJ1-4, with D maybe TRBD1 (6 bases). Germline V gene sequence: CDR1 KGHSH, CDR2 LQKENI. V lost 3 bases, J lost 1 base, and 9 bases lay in between. The CDR3 consists of 15 residues. The CDR3 region is CASSPQGGTNEKLFF. CDR3 DNA sequence: TGTGCCAGCTCACCCCAAGGGGGAACTAATGAAAAACTGTTTTTT.

J is TRBJ2-5 and V is TRBV5-1, with a tentative D call TRBD2 (5 bases). The CDR3 consists of 14 residues. V gave up 8 bases and J gave up 1 base, with 15 bases separating them. Per the germline V gene, CDR1 is SGHRS and CDR2 is YFSETQ. The CDR3 reads CASQEGFGQETQYF. DNA for the CDR3: TGCGCCAGTCAAGAGGGCTTCGGCCAAGAGACCCAGTACTTC.

The chain uses TRBV28 and TRBJ2-7; 8 bases align to TRBD2. After removal of 7 bases from V and 7 bases from J, the junction contained 21 bases not matched to a gene. Germline-derived CDR1 and CDR2 are MDHEN and SYDVKM. This CDR3 has 17 amino acids. CDR3 DNA: TGTGCCAGCATCCCACCCCGGGGGGGGGTTGGGTCCGGGGAGCAGTACTTC. This sequence encodes CASIPPRGGVGSGEQYF.

This rearrangement joins TRBV10-3 to TRBJ2-7; 9 nucleotides match TRBD2. The V gene end was trimmed by 10 bases and the J gene end by 4 bases; junction bases not matched to a gene: 8. Germline V gene lookup returns CDR1 ENHRY and CDR2 SYGVKD. The CDR3 consists of 13 residues. This CDR3 reads CASAGGRAYEQYV. CDR3 DNA: TGTGCCAGTGCGGGGGGGCGAGCGTACGAGCAGTACGTC.

The chain uses TRBV2 and TRBJ2-7; 8 nucleotides match TRBD1. The CDR3 has 15 residues. Trimming cost V 0 bases and J 3 bases; bases outside gene matches: 4. Germline values: CDR1 SNHLY, CDR2 FYNNEI. The CDR3 protein is CASSEANTGGYEQYF. The CDR3 DNA reads TGTGCCAGCAGTGAAGCGAACACAGGGGGCTACGAGCAGTACTTC.

The CDR3 DNA follows: TGTGCCAGCAGCTTCGGTATGGGGGGCATGAGAGATACGCAGTATTTT. The encoded protein is CASSFGMGGMRDTQYF. The chain combines TRBV7-2 with TRBJ2-3, with D tentatively TRBD1 or TRBD2 (6 bases each). The CDR3 has 16 amino acids. Trimming took 3 bases from V and 5 from J, leaving 18 bases between them. Germline V gives CDR1 SGHTA, CDR2 FQGNSA.

The genes are TRBV9 and TRBJ2-5; 8 nucleotides line up with TRBD2. Germline V gene lookup returns CDR1 SGDLS and CDR2 YYNGEE. CDR3 size: 18 residues. Germline trimming cut 0 bases from V and 9 bases from J; bases unmatched to any gene: 19. CDR3 coding DNA: TGTGCCAGCAGCGTAGGCCCCAGAGCTAGCGGGCCTCGCGAGGCCCAGTACTTC. Translated, it gives CASSVGPRASGPREAQYF.

The rearrangement uses TRBV27 and TRBJ2-3; D not certain. Between the trimmed V and J ends, which lost 3 bases and 5 bases, there was a span of 3 bases. The V gene's germline CDR1 is MNHEY and CDR2 SMNVEV (reference sequence). CDR3 size: 11 residues. Here the CDR3 reads CASSFIDTQYF. For the CDR3, the DNA is TGTGCCAGCAGTTTTATAGATACGCAGTATTTT.